The 10 T cell receptor beta chains below were found in one sample sequenced in a study of T cell responses to AZD1222 COVID-19 vaccine. Sequencing was performed with immunoSEQ multiplex PCR; in TCRdb, only in-frame clones are kept and a portion is missing. This sample has approximately 140,000 clones, with 90% to 95% found just once. Sequenced material: peripheral blood, taken on day 0 of AZD1222 vaccination. These receptor sequences come from an adult in good health.

The V and J genes are TRBV6-5 and TRBJ1-5; D gene unclear. Germline CDR1 and CDR2: MNHEY and SVGAGI. The length of the CDR3 is 13 residues. V lost 5 bases to trimming and J lost 5 bases, with 10 bases between them. CDR3 sequence reads: CASSPRSDQPQHF. The CDR3, as DNA: TGTGCCAGCAGTCCAAGATCCGATCAGCCCCAGCATTTT.

This clone was seen a few times. The J gene is TRBJ2-7, the V gene TRBV3-1 (or the pseudogene TRBV3-2), with 8 nucleotides matching TRBD1. V was clipped by 4 bases and J by 6 bases; unmatched bases: 11. CDR1 is LGHDT, CDR2 YNNKEL, per germline (reference sequence). The CDR3 has 15 amino acids. The CDR3 DNA reads as TGTGCCAGCAGCCTAGCAGGGACAGGCGCCCTCGAGCAGTACTTC. Its translation is CASSLAGTGALEQYF.

The chain uses TRBV19 and TRBJ2-5; D tentatively fits TRBD1 or TRBD2 (5 bases each). The CDR3 has 15 residues. Trimming stripped 1 base from V and 2 bases from J, with 11 bases between. CDR1 is LNHDA and CDR2 is SQIVND in the germline V gene (reference sequence). The CDR3 DNA reads TGTGCCAGTAGTATAGTGGGGGTCCTGCAAGAGACCCAGTACTTC. Its translation: CASSIVGVLQETQYF.

The V and J genes are TRBV7-3 and TRBJ2-2; 8 bases line up with TRBD1. The J segment lost 3 bases and the V segment lost 5 bases, leaving 5 bases of the junction unmatched. This CDR3 spans 15 amino acids. The germline V gene has CDR1 SGHTA and CDR2 FQGTGA. The chain's CDR3 is CASSRDRGDTGELFF. CDR3 sequence (DNA): TGTGCCAGCAGCCGCGACAGGGGCGACACCGGGGAGCTGTTTTTT.

The chain joins TRBV5-1 to TRBJ1-6; 12 bases are shared with TRBD1. Per the germline V gene, CDR1 is SGHRS and CDR2 is YFSETQ. Trimming at V came to 5 bases and at J to 7 bases, leaving 10 bases not matched to a gene. The CDR3 has 17 amino acids. DNA of the CDR3: TGCGCCAGCAGATTCGCGGGACAGGGGGCCAAGAATTCACCCCTCCACTTT. Its protein is CASRFAGQGAKNSPLHF.

In the case of this clone: At one end the junction does not follow the germline gene, possibly because of a read error. The chain combines TRBV7-7 with TRBJ2-7; 9 bases align to TRBD1. Germline values: CDR1 SSHAT, CDR2 FNYEAQ (reference sequence). The CDR3 is 15 amino acids. CDR3 nucleotide sequence: TGTGCTAGCAGTACCGGGACAGGGCCCTCCTACGAGCAGTACTTC. It yields the protein CASSTGTGPSYEQYF.

V is TRBV24-1 and J is TRBJ2-7; D gene uncertain. Looked up from germline, CDR1 is KGHDR and CDR2 is SFDVKD. Trimming removed 5 bases from V and 0 bases from J, with 7 bases in between. The CDR3 spans 13 residues. CDR3 DNA: TGTGCCACCAGTGGTCCGAGCTCCTACGAGCAGTACTTC. Its protein product is CATSGPSSYEQYF.

The CDR3 loop is CASSLGGSNTGELFF. CDR3 bases: TGTGCCAGCAGCTTAGGGGGGTCAAACACCGGGGAGCTGTTTTTT. The chain is built from TRBV11-2 and TRBJ2-2; D tentatively reads TRBD1 or TRBD2 (5 bases each). The CDR3 runs 15 residues. Germline CDR1 and CDR2: SGHAT and FQNNGV. Trimming stripped 1 base from V and 2 bases from J, with 8 bases between.

This chain joins TRBV11-3 and TRBJ2-1, with D hard to call. Between the trimmed V and J ends, which lost 1 base and 4 bases, there was a span of 11 bases. Germline V lookup: CDR1 SGHNT, CDR2 YENEEA. This CDR3 comprises 15 residues. CDR3 sequence: CASSLVGVSYNEQFF. The CDR3 bases are TGTGCCAGCAGCTTAGTAGGTGTTTCGTACAATGAGCAGTTCTTC.

This rearrangement joins TRBV6-5 to TRBJ2-2; 13 nucleotides line up with TRBD2. V was clipped by 5 bases and J by 6 bases; unmatched bases: 3. The CDR3 consists of 15 residues. Per the germline V gene, CDR1 is MNHEY and CDR2 is SVGAGI. The CDR3 is CASSNGLAGAGELFF. In DNA form, the CDR3 reads TGTGCCAGCAGTAACGGACTAGCGGGGGCCGGGGAGCTGTTTTTT.